These T cell receptor beta chains were read from a single sample in a study of PD-1 blockade in classical Hodgkin lymphoma. Measured with immunoSEQ multiplex PCR; TCRdb has only the in-frame clones, and not every one. This repertoire shows under 40,000 clones, around 81% found once; its top ten account for about 18%. This specimen consisted of peripheral blood mononuclear cells (PBMCs), obtained before the fourth cycle of nivolumab. These receptors were obtained from a human donor with classical Hodgkin lymphoma. Both conserved end residues are part of each CDR3.

cdr3_aa j_call v_call
CASSLSVREVFEQYF TRBJ2-7 TRBV27
CASSPGSSYNSPLHF TRBJ1-6 TRBV7-9
CASSYDGSEQYF TRBJ2-7 TRBV6-6
CASSKGQGRTEAFF TRBJ1-1 TRBV7-2
CASSLGGGYFNNEQFF TRBJ2-1 TRBV7-3
CASSLEGNTIYF TRBJ1-3 TRBV5-4
CASGLGSGTGYTDTQYF TRBJ2-3 TRBV12-5
CASSLGSYEQYF TRBJ2-7 TRBV7-2
CASSLAGGLNEQFF TRBJ2-1 TRBV7-3
CASSVILGQNSGNTIYF TRBJ1-3 TRBV6-1
CASTIRRRILRGNTEAFF TRBJ1-1 TRBV19
CASSVTGTPTGELFF TRBJ2-2 TRBV9
CATSRIRENTEAFF TRBJ1-1 TRBV15
CASSFRRNTEAFF TRBJ1-1 TRBV5-4
CASRAGTAAKNIQYF TRBJ2-4 TRBV2